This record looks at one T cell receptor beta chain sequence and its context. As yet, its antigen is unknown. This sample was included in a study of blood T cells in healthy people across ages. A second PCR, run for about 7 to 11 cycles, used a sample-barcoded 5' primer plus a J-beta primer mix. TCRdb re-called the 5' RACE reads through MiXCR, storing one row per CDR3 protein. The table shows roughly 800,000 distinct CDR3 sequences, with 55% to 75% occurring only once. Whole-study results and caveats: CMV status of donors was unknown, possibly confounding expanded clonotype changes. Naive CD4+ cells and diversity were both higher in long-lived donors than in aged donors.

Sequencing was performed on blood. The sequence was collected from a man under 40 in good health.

Here the CDR3 reads CASSSLSVLGYTF. CDR3 DNA sequence: TGTGCCAGCAGTTCACTGTCAGTACTTGGCTACACCTTC. The rearrangement links TRBV28 to TRBJ1-2; D is unresolved. Trimming removed 4 bases from V and 7 bases from J, with 13 bases in between. The CDR3 contains 13 residues. Germline CDR1 reads MDHEN; CDR2 reads SYDVKM.